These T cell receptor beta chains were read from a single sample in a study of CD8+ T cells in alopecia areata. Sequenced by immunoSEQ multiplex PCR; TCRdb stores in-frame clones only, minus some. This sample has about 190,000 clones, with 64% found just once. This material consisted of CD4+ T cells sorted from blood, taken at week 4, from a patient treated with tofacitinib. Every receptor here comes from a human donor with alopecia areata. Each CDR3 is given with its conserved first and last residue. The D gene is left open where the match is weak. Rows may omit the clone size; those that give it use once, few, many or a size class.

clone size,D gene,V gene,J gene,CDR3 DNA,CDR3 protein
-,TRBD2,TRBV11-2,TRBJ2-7,TGTGCCAGCAGCTTTGGCGGGGGGGCAGAAGAGCAGTACTTC,CASSFGGGAEEQYF
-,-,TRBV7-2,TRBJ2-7,TGTGCCAGCAGCTTAGGGGTTGGCAGGCAGCCCTACGAGCAGTACTTC,CASSLGVGRQPYEQYF
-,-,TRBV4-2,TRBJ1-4,TGTGCCAGCAGCCAAGGTATGGTGGTCGAAAAACTGTTTTTT,CASSQGMVVEKLFF
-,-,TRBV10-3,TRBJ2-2,TGTGCCATCAATCTAGGGGGAGCGAACACCGGGGAGCTGTTTTTT,CAINLGGANTGELFF
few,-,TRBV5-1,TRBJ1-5,TGCGCCAGCAGCTTGGCTGGGGGGCTCAATCAGCCCCAGCATTTT,CASSLAGGLNQPQHF
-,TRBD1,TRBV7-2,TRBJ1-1,TGTGCCAGCAGCGTTACAGGGGGTGTGAACACTGAAGCTTTCTTT,CASSVTGGVNTEAFF
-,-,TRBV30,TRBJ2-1,TGTGCCTGCACAGGGTTGAATGAGCAGTTCTTC,CACTGLNEQFF
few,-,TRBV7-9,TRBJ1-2,TGTGCCAGCAGCTTATCCCAGGGCCACCACTATGGCTACACCTTC,CASSLSQGHHYGYTF
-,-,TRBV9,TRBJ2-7,TGTGCCAGCAGTTCTGGATCCTCCTACGAGCAGTACTTC,CASSSGSSYEQYF
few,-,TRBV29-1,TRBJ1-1,TGCAGAGCAAACAGGGACATGAACACTGAAGCTTTCTTT,CRANRDMNTEAFF
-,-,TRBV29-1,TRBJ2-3,TGCAGCGCCGAGGAGAATACGCAGTATTTT,CSAEENTQYF
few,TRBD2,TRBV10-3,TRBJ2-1,TGTGCCATCAGGGTCGGCGGGAGCTCCTACAATGAGCAGTTCTTC,CAIRVGGSSYNEQFF
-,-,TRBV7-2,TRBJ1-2,TGTGCCAGCAGCCCGACCGAGGGAGTGGGCTACACCTTC,CASSPTEGVGYTF
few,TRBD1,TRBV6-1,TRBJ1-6,TGTGCCAGCAGAGAACAGGGGACAAATAGATATTCACCCCTCCACTTT,CASREQGTNRYSPLHF
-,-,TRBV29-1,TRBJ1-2,TGCAGCGTTGTTGGAGGCTATGGCTACACCTTC,CSVVGGYGYTF
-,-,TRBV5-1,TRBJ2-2,TGCGCCAGCAGCTTAGCGGCCACCGGGGAGCTGTTTTTT,CASSLAATGELFF
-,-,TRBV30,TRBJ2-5,TGTGCCTGGAACGACCACGGCCAAGAGACCCAGTACTTC,CAWNDHGQETQYF
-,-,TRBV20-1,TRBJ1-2,TGCAGTGCTGCGGACAGCTATGGCTACACCTTC,CSAADSYGYTF
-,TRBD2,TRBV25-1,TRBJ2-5,TGTGCCAGCTACCGACTAGCGGACTTCCAAGAGACCCAGTACTTC,CASYRLADFQETQYF
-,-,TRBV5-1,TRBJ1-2,TGCGCCAGCAGCTTTTCTGGGGGGTCTAACTATGGCTACACCTTC,CASSFSGGSNYGYTF
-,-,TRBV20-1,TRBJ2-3,TGCAGTGAGCGGGGCACAGATACGCAGTATTTT,CSERGTDTQYF
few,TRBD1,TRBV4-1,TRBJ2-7,TGCGCCAGCAGCCAAGATCCAGGGACAGGTGCCTACGAGCAGTACTTC,CASSQDPGTGAYEQYF
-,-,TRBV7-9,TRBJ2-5,TGTGCCAGCAGCTCCGCAGGGGTCGAGACCCAGTACTTC,CASSSAGVETQYF
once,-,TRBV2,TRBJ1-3,TGTGCCAGCAGGAGGGGCTCCTCTGGAAACACCATATATTTT,CASRRGSSGNTIYF
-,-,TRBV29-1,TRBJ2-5,TGCAGCGTGGACTTCCCAGAGACCCAGTACTTC,CSVDFPETQYF
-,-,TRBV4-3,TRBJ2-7,TGCGCCAGCAGCCAGAACAGGAATCTTTACGAGCAGTACTTC,CASSQNRNLYEQYF
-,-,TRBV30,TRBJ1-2,TGTGCCTGGAGTGTATGGAGGAGTGGGGGCTACACCTTC,CAWSVWRSGGYTF
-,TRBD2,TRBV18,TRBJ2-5,TGTGCCAGCTCACCAGGGCTACTAGCGGAAGAGACCCAGTACTTC,CASSPGLLAEETQYF
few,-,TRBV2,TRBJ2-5,TGTGCCAGCACTAGTCAAGAGACCCAGTACTTC,CASTSQETQYF
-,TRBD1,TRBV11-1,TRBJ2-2,TGTGCCAGCAGGAGGGACAGAGACACCGGGGAGCTGTTTTTT,CASRRDRDTGELFF
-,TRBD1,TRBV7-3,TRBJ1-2,TGTGCCAGCAGCCGTCTGCAGGGGGCGGGTGGCTACACCTTC,CASSRLQGAGGYTF
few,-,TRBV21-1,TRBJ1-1,TGTGCCAGCAGCAAAGGTAGAGCTTTCTTT,CASSKGRAFF
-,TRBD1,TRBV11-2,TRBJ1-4,TGTGCCAGCAGCCTCGGGACAGCGGAAAAACTGTTTTTT,CASSLGTAEKLFF
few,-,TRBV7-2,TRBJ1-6,TGTGCCAGCAGCCTAGACATTTCACCCCTCCACTTT,CASSLDISPLHF
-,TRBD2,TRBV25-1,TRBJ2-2,TGTGCCAGCAGTGACCCAGCGGGGAGAGGCACCGGGGAGCTGTTTTTT,CASSDPAGRGTGELFF
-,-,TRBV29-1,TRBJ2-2,TGCAGCGTTGAAAAGTGGGGCGCAAACACCGGGGAGCTGTTTTTT,CSVEKWGANTGELFF
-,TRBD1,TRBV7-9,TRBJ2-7,TGTGCCAGCAGCCATACAGGGGTGAACGAGCAGTACTTC,CASSHTGVNEQYF
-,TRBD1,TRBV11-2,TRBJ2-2,TGTGCCAGCCAGTTGGACAGGCGGTACACCGGGGAGCTGTTTTTT,CASQLDRRYTGELFF
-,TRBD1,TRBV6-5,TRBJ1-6,TGTGCCAGCAGTTACCGGACAGGGAATAAGAATTCACCCCTCCACTTT,CASSYRTGNKNSPLHF
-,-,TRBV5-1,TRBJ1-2,TGCGCCAGCAGCTTTGGACAGTCCTATGGCTACACCTTC,CASSFGQSYGYTF
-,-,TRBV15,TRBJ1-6,TGTGCCACCAGCACGAGACAGTATAATTCACCCCTCCACTTT,CATSTRQYNSPLHF
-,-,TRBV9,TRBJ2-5,TGTGCCAGCAGCGTCCCTCAGGGGGGCCAAGAGACCCAGTACTTC,CASSVPQGGQETQYF
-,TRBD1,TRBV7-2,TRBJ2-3,TGTGCCAGCAGCTTAAGACAGGGGGGCACAGATACGCAGTATTTT,CASSLRQGGTDTQYF
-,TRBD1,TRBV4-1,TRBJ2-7,TGCGCCAGCAGCTTTAAGATAGGACAGGACGCCCTACGCGAGCAGTACTTC,CASSFKIGQDALREQYF
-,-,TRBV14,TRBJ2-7,TGTGCCAGCAGCCAAGCTTTCGAGCAGTACTTC,CASSQAFEQYF
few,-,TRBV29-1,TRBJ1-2,TGCAGCGTTGAAGATCCAGGGAATCAAGTGGGATACACCTTC,CSVEDPGNQVGYTF
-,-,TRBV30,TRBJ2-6,TGTGCCTGGACCGGGGGCCCAAGGCCTGGGGCCAACGTCCTGACTTTC,CAWTGGPRPGANVLTF
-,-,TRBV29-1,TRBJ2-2,TGCAGCGTTGTGCGGGGTGTCGCCGGGGAGCTGTTTTTT,CSVVRGVAGELFF
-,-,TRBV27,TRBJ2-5,TGTGCCAGCAGTTTATCTGGCCGGGGGCCGGAGACCCAGTACTTC,CASSLSGRGPETQYF
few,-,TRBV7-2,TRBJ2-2,TGTGCCAGCAGCTTAATGCGAAGGGGGATCGCGAACACCGGGGAGCTGTTTTTT,CASSLMRRGIANTGELFF